Presented here are 4 T cell receptor beta chains from one specimen sequenced in a study of T cells in localized non-small cell lung cancer. Sequencing used immunoSEQ multiplex PCR; TCRdb keeps in-frame clones, though not all of them. The sample includes about 15,000 clones, about 86% of them seen just once. The specimen comprised peripheral blood, sampled before any cancer treatment. The origin of the receptors is a female donor aged 60 or older with stage I squamous cell lung carcinoma.

The genes are TRBV7-9 and TRBJ1-3; TRBD1 matches 7 bases. Germline V CDR1 and CDR2: SEHNR, FQNEAQ (reference sequence). V was clipped by 4 bases and J by 2 bases; unmatched bases: 11. This CDR3 has 17 amino acids. CDR3 residues: CASSSPYRGYTGNTIYF. The CDR3 bases are TGTGCCAGCAGCTCACCTTACAGGGGCTACACTGGAAACACCATATATTTT.

The chain is built from TRBV29-1 and TRBJ1-5, with TRBD1 identical over 8 bases. This CDR3 region has 13 residues. Per the germline V gene, CDR1 is SQVTM and CDR2 is ANQGSEA. J gave up 5 bases and V 8 bases, and 8 bases lay outside the gene matches. The CDR3 loop reads CSIGQGVDQPQHF. The CDR3 bases are TGCAGCATAGGACAGGGTGTCGATCAGCCCCAGCATTTT.

The V and J genes are TRBV6-9 and TRBJ1-1; D not certain. There are 15 residues in the CDR3. The germline gives CDR1 MNHGY, CDR2 SVAAGI. Trimming removed 3 bases at V and 1 base at J, with 12 bases between. CDR3 protein: CASSYSLRRNTEAFF. DNA for the CDR3: TGTGCCAGCAGTTACTCACTCCGCAGGAACACTGAAGCTTTCTTT.

This chain links TRBV9 with TRBJ1-2; D gene unclear. V dropped 0 bases and J dropped 4 bases, with 10 bases sitting between them. The germline V gene has CDR1 SGDLS and CDR2 YYNGEE. The CDR3 sequence is 14 residues long. CDR3 in DNA: TGTGCCAGCAGCGTAGGCACACTCTCCTATGGCTACACCTTC. It encodes CASSVGTLSYGYTF.